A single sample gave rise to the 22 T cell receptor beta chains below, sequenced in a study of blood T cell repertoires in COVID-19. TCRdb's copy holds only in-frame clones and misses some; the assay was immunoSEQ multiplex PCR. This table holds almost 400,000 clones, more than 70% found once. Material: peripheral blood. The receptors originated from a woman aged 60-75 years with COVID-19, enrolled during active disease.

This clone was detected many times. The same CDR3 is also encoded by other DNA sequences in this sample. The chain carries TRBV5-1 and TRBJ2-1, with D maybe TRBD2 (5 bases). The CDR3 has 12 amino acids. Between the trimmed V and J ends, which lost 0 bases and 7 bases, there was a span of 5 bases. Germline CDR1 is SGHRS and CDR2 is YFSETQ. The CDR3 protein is CASSLGGNEQFF. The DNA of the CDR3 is TGCGCCAGCAGCTTGGGAGGGAATGAGCAGTTCTTC.

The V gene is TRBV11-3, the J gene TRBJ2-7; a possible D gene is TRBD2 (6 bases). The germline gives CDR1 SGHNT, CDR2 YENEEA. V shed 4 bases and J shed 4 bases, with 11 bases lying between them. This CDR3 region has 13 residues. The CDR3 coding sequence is TGTGCCAGCAGCTCCCGGACTAATTACGAGCAGTACTTC. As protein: CASSSRTNYEQYF.

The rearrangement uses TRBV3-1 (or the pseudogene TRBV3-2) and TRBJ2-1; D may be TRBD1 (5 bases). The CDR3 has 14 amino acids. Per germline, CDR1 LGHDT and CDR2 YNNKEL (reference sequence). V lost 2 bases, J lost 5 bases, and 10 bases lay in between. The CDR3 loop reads CASSQLDRNNEQFF. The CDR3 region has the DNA TGTGCCAGCAGCCAACTAGACAGAAACAATGAGCAGTTCTTC.

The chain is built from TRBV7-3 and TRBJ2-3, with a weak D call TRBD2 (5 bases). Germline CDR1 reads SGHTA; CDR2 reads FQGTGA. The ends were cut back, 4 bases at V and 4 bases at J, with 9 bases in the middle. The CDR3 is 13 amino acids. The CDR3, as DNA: TGTGCCAGCAGCTCGAGGGCCTCAGATACGCAGTATTTT. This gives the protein CASSSRASDTQYF.

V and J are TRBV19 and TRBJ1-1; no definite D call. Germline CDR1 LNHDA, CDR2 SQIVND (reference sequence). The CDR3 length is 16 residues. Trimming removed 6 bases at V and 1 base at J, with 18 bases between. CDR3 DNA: TGTGCCAGTAGCAAGGGAGCATTACCGGCGAACACTGAAGCTTTCTTT. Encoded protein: CASSKGALPANTEAFF. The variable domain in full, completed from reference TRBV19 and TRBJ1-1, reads DGGITQSPKYLFRKEGQNVTLSCEQNLNHDAMYWYRQDPGQGLRLIYYSQIVNDFQKGDIAEGYSVSREKKESFPLTVTSAQKNPTAFYLCASSKGALPANTEAFFGQGTRLTVV.

The chain's CDR3 is CSVKTGPVAFF. CDR3 DNA sequence: TGCAGCGTTAAGACAGGGCCGGTTGCTTTCTTT. V gene TRBV29-1 combines with J gene TRBJ1-1; TRBD1 agrees at 7 bases. Germline CDR1 reads SQVTM; CDR2 reads ANQGSEA. V gave up 5 bases and J gave up 11 bases; unmatched junction bases: 8. CDR3 size: 11 residues.

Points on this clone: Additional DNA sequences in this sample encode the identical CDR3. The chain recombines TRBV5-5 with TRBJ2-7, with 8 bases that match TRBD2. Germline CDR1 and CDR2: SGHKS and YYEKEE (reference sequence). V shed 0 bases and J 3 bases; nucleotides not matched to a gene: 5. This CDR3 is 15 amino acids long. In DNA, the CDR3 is TGTGCCAGCAGCTTGGGGCTCGGGGGGGTCTACGAGCAGTACTTC. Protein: CASSLGLGGVYEQYF.

The CDR3 nucleotides are TGCAGCGTTGTCCCGGGGAATCGAAATACTGAAGCTTTCTTT. Translating gives CSVVPGNRNTEAFF. The V gene is TRBV29-1, the J gene TRBJ1-1; no definite D call. V was clipped by 4 bases and J by 5 bases, with 17 bases between them. This CDR3 has 14 residues. Germline values: CDR1 SQVTM, CDR2 ANQGSEA.

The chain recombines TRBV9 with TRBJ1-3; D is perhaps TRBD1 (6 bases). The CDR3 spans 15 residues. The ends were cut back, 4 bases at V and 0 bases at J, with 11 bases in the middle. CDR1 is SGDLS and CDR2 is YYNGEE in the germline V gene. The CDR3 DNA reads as TGTGCCAGCAGCACAATGACAGGCTCTGGAAACACCATATATTTT. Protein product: CASSTMTGSGNTIYF.

This CDR3 is CASGILGEKLFF. CDR3 DNA: TGTGCCAGCGGGATACTAGGAGAAAAACTGTTTTTT. V gene TRBV6-5 combines with J gene TRBJ1-4; no firm D call. The germline CDR1 and CDR2 sequences are MNHEY and SVGAGI. The length of the CDR3 is 12 residues. V shed 8 bases and J shed 8 bases, with 12 bases lying between them.

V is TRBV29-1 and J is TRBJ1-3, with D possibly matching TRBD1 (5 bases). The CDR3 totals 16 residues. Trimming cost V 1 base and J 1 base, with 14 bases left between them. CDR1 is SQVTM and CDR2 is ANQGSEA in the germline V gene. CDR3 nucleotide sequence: TGCAGCGTTGAAGGGAGGGACTCCCGGTCTGGAAACACCATATATTTT. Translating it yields CSVEGRDSRSGNTIYF.

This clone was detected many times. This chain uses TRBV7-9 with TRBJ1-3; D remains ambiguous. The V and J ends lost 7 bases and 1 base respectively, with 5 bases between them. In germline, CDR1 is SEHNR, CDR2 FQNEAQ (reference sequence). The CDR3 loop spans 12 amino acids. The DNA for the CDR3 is TGTGCCAGCACCTCATCTGGAAACACCATATATTTT. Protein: CASTSSGNTIYF.

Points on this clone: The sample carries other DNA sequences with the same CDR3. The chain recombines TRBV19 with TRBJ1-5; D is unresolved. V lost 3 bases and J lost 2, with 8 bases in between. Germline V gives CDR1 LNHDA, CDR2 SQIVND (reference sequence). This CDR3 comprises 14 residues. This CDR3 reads CASSIRGGNQPQHF. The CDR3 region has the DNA TGTGCCAGTAGTATTAGAGGAGGCAATCAGCCCCAGCATTTT.

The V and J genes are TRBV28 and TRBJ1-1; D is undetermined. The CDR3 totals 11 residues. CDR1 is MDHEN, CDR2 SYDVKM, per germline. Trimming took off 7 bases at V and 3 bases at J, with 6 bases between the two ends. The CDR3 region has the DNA TGTGCCAGCACGGGATACACTGAAGCTTTCTTT. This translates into CASTGYTEAFF.

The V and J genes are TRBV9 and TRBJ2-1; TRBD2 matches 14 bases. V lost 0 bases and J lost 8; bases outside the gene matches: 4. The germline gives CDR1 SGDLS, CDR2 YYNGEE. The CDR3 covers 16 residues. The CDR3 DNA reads TGTGCCAGCAGCGTAGTGGGGACTAGCGGGGGCGATGAGCAGTTCTTC. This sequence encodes CASSVVGTSGGDEQFF.

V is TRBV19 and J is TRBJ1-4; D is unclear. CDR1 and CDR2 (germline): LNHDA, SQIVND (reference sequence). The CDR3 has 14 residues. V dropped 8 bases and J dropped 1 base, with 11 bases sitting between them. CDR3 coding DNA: TGTGCCAGTCGAAGAGGTGGAACTAATGAAAAACTGTTTTTT. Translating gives CASRRGGTNEKLFF.

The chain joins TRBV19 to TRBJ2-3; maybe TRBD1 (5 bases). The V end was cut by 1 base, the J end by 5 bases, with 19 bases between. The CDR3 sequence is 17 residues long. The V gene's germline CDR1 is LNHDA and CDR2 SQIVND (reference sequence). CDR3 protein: CASSIVSARTGRDTQYF. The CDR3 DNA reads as TGTGCCAGTAGTATAGTTTCCGCGCGCACAGGCAGAGATACGCAGTATTTT.

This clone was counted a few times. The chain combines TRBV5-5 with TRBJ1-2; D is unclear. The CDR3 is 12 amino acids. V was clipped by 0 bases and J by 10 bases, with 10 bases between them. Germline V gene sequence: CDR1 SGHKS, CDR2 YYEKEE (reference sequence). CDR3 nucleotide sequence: TGTGCCAGCAGCTTGGCAGGCCAGTTCTACACCTTC. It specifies CASSLAGQFYTF.

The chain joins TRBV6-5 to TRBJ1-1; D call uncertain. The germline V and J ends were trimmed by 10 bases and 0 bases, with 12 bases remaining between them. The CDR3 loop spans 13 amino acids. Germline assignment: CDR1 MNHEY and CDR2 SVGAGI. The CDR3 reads CATRKEMNTEAFF. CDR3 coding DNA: TGTGCCACCCGCAAGGAGATGAACACTGAAGCTTTCTTT.

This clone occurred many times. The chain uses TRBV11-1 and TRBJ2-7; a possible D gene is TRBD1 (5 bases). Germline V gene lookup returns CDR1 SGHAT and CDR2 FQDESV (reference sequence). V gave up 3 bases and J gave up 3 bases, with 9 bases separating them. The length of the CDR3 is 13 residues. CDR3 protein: CASSFGQLYEQYF. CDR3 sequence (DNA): TGTGCCAGCAGCTTTGGACAACTCTACGAGCAGTACTTC.

Written as DNA, the CDR3 is TGTGCCAGCAGCTTAGCGGGGGATAAGGGTACGCAGTATTTT. It encodes CASSLAGDKGTQYF. V gene TRBV13 combines with J gene TRBJ2-3; the D gene is possibly TRBD2 (6 bases). Per the germline V gene, CDR1 is PRHDT and CDR2 is FYEKMQ (reference sequence). The CDR3 sequence is 14 residues long. Trimming shortened V by 1 base and J by 8 bases, and 13 bases separated the two germline ends.

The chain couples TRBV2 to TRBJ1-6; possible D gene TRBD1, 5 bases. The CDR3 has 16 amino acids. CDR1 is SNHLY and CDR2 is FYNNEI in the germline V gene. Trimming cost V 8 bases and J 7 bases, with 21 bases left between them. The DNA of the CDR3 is TGTGCCAGCGGAAAAGGGACTTCAGGACACAATTCACCCCTCCACTTT. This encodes CASGKGTSGHNSPLHF. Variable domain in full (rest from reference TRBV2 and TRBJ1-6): EPEVTQTPSHQVTQMGQEVILRCVPISNHLYFYWYRQILGQKVEFLVSFYNNEISEKSEIFDDQFSVERPDGSNFTLKIRSTKLEDSAMYFCASGKGTSGHNSPLHFGNGTRLTVT.